These 21 T cell receptor beta chains were all obtained from the same sample, sequenced in a study of T cells in Graves' hyperthyroidism and ophthalmopathy. Amplification yielded TCR beta CDR3 regions, with RNA transcripts as the source. The TCR CDR3 was amplified in a first-round RT-PCR using the HTBI primer set. TCRdb independently ran MiXCR on the multiplex PCR reads; one entry per CDR3 protein. Of about 520,000 distinct CDR3 sequences in the sample, 20% are singletons; the top ten hold about 25%. The sample consisted of blood. The receptor set was obtained from a man in his late teens or twenties with Graves' hyperthyroidism.

The chain has TRBV6-5 and TRBJ2-7; 7 nucleotides agree with TRBD1. CDR3 length equals 16 residues. After removal of 0 bases from V and 3 bases from J, the junction contained 8 bases not matched to a gene. CDR1 and CDR2 (germline): MNHEY, SVGAGI. The CDR3 here is CASSYSPTGFNYEQYF. CDR3 coding DNA: TGTGCCAGCAGTTACTCCCCGACAGGGTTTAACTACGAGCAGTACTTC.

Comment on this clonotype: At one end, the junction sequence differs from germline, possibly due to a read error. The J gene is TRBJ2-7, the V gene TRBV13; the D is unclear. Germline V gene data show CDR1 as PRHDT and CDR2 as FYEKMQ (reference sequence). The CDR3 totals 16 residues. CDR3 coding DNA: TGTGCCAGCACCTTAGTCGAGGCGGTGAGCTCCTACGAGCAGTACTTC. Amino acids: CASTLVEAVSSYEQYF. Filled out from reference TRBV13 and TRBJ2-7, the complete variable domain reads AAGVIQSPRHLIKEKRETATLKCYPIPRHDTVYWYQQGPGQDPQFLISFYEKMQSDKGSIPDRFSAQQFSDYHSELNMSSLELGDSALYFCASTLVEAVSSYEQYFGPGTRLTVT.

This clonotype was seen more than once but under ten times. The DNA of the CDR3 is TGTGCCAGCGGACGGGGGAACGGTTTGGAGACCCAGTACTTC. This encodes CASGRGNGLETQYF. The V and J genes are TRBV6-1 and TRBJ2-5; D might be TRBD2 (6 bases). Trimming cost V 8 bases and J 5 bases, with 18 bases left between them. Germline CDR1 reads MNHNS; CDR2 reads SASEGT. The CDR3 is made up of 14 amino acids.

The genes are TRBV25-1 and TRBJ2-7, with D perhaps TRBD2 (7 bases). The CDR3 covers 15 residues. V shed 5 bases and J shed 3 bases, with 17 bases lying between them. CDR1 and CDR2 from the germline V gene are MGHDK and SYGVNS. The CDR3 here is CASSTGGQGDYEQYF. For the CDR3, the DNA is TGTGCCAGCAGTACCGGGGGGCAGGGCGACTACGAGCAGTACTTC.

A few counts support this clonotype. The gene calls are TRBV29-1 and TRBJ2-5; D is undetermined. This CDR3 has 11 residues. Germline lookup yields CDR1 SQVTM and CDR2 ANQGSEA. The ends were cut back, 6 bases at V and 4 bases at J, with 9 bases in the middle. Here the CDR3 DNA reads TGCAGCGTCATATACCGAGAGACCCAGTACTTC. Its protein is CSVIYRETQYF.

The V call is TRBV28, the J call TRBJ1-1, with D perhaps TRBD1 (6 bases). The CDR3 contains 13 residues. V gave up 10 bases and J gave up 1 base, with 13 bases separating them. The V gene's germline CDR1 is MDHEN and CDR2 SYDVKM. The CDR3 region is CAIAGATNTEAFF. The CDR3, as DNA: TGTGCCATCGCAGGGGCCACGAACACTGAAGCTTTCTTT. Drawing the rest from reference TRBV28 and TRBJ1-1, the complete variable domain is DVKVTQSSRYLVKRTGEKVFLECVQDMDHENMFWYRQDPGLGLRLIYFSYDVKMKEKGDIPEGYSVSREKKERFSLILESASTNQTSMYLCAIAGATNTEAFFGQGTRLTVV.

This clonotype has a handful of counts. One junction end does not reproduce the germline sequence, and a read error may be involved. This chain links TRBV11-2 with TRBJ2-7; D remains ambiguous. The CDR3 is made up of 16 amino acids. Germline CDR1 SGHAT, CDR2 FQNNGV. CDR3: CVSSLESIGSSYEQYF. CDR3 coding DNA: TGTGTCAGCAGCTTAGAAAGTATCGGTTCCTCCTACGAGCAGTACTTC.

This clonotype has ten or more counts. This chain connects TRBV6-5 to TRBJ1-2, with D possibly TRBD1 on 5 matching bases. There are 14 residues in the CDR3. Per the germline V gene, CDR1 is MNHEY and CDR2 is SVGAGI. Trimming removed 0 bases from V and 4 bases from J, with 9 bases in between. The CDR3 spells CASSYSQGFYGYTF. CDR3 nucleotides: TGTGCCAGCAGTTACTCGCAGGGTTTCTATGGCTACACCTTC.

This chain connects TRBV15 to TRBJ2-5; the D is unclear. Germline loops: CDR1 LNHNV, CDR2 YYDKDF (reference sequence). The CDR3 extends over 12 amino acids. Trimming stripped 4 bases from V and 5 bases from J, with 8 bases between. CDR3 sequence: CATSTVRETQYF. DNA for the CDR3: TGTGCCACCAGCACTGTAAGGGAGACCCAGTACTTC.

The gene calls are TRBV11-2 and TRBJ2-5; D perhaps matches TRBD1 (6 bases). With 1 base removed from V and 1 base from J, the gap between germline ends came to 16 bases. Germline loops: CDR1 SGHAT, CDR2 FQNNGV. The CDR3 runs 17 residues. CDR3 sequence: CASSLGVGAVSQETQYF. The CDR3 DNA is TGTGCCAGCAGCTTAGGGGTGGGGGCAGTATCCCAAGAGACCCAGTACTTC.

CDR3 sequence (DNA): TGCGCCAGCAGCTTTGGTACAGGCCTCCCTTACGAGCAGTACTTC. This sequence encodes CASSFGTGLPYEQYF. This chain links TRBV5-1 with TRBJ2-7, with a tentative D call TRBD1 (5 bases). This CDR3 region has 15 residues. The V end was cut by 2 bases, the J end by 4 bases, with 16 bases between. From germline, CDR1 is SGHRS and CDR2 YFSETQ. The variable domain in full, with the rest retrieved from reference TRBV5-1 and TRBJ2-7, is KAGVTQTPRYLIKTRGQQVTLSCSPISGHRSVSWYQQTPGQGLQFLFEYFSETQRNKGNFPGRFSGRQFSNSRSEMNVSTLELGDSALYLCASSFGTGLPYEQYFGPGTRLTVT.

Ten or more counts support this clonotype. The CDR3 DNA is TGCAGTGCTACGATACACGGCGAGCAGTACTTC. Amino acids: CSATIHGEQYF. The rearrangement uses TRBV20-1 and TRBJ2-7; D not certain. The CDR3 has 11 amino acids. With 4 bases removed from V and 6 bases from J, the gap between germline ends came to 10 bases. Germline values: CDR1 DFQATT, CDR2 SNEGSKA (reference sequence).

This clonotype came up many times. This sequence joins TRBV13 and TRBJ1-3; D unclear. The CDR3 totals 16 residues. Deletions cut 1 base from V and 0 bases from J, with 10 bases between. The germline V gene encodes CDR1 PRHDT and CDR2 FYEKMQ (reference sequence). CDR3 protein: CASSLAPVHSGNTIYF. The CDR3 DNA reads as TGTGCCAGCAGCTTAGCCCCAGTCCACTCTGGAAACACCATATATTTT.

V is TRBV28 and J is TRBJ1-2, with D unresolved. The germline V gene has CDR1 MDHEN and CDR2 SYDVKM. The ends were cut back, 7 bases at V and 3 bases at J, with 18 bases in the middle. The CDR3 is made up of 15 amino acids. CDR3 loop: CASTSRVVPDYGYTF. DNA of the CDR3: TGTGCCAGCACTTCGAGGGTCGTTCCTGACTATGGCTACACCTTC.

The chain uses TRBV5-5 and TRBJ1-1; D call uncertain. This CDR3 spans 15 amino acids. Germline V lookup: CDR1 SGHKS, CDR2 YYEKEE (reference sequence). Trimming took 0 bases from V and 2 from J, leaving 11 bases between them. Written as DNA, the CDR3 is TGTGCCAGCAGCTTGGTCGGAGGTTTTAACACTGAAGCTTTCTTT. Its protein is CASSLVGGFNTEAFF. The full variable domain, with the rest looked up from reference TRBV5-5 and TRBJ1-1, is DAGVTQSPTHLIKTRGQQVTLRCSPISGHKSVSWYQQVLGQGPQFIFQYYEKEERGRGNFPDRFSARQFPNYSSELNVNALLLGDSALYLCASSLVGGFNTEAFFGQGTRLTVV.

The sample holds many counts of this clonotype. The genes are TRBV2 and TRBJ2-7; no definite D call. CDR3 size: 14 residues. Germline assignment: CDR1 SNHLY and CDR2 FYNNEI. V lost 5 bases, J lost 2 bases, and 13 bases lay in between. CDR3 DNA: TGTGCCAGCAGTCGTACGACTTCGCCCTACGAGCAGTACTTC. Encoded protein: CASSRTTSPYEQYF.

This clonotype occurred many times. The rearrangement uses TRBV30 and TRBJ1-2; TRBD1 matches at 9 bases. Germline trimming cut 0 bases from V and 6 bases from J; bases unmatched to any gene: 14. The CDR3 is made up of 17 amino acids. Germline V gives CDR1 GTSNPN, CDR2 SVGIG (reference sequence). CDR3 in DNA: TGTGCCTGGAGTGTAAGGACAGGGGTTTACCTAAGGGATGGCTACACCTTC. As protein: CAWSVRTGVYLRDGYTF.

The chain combines TRBV3-1 with TRBJ1-2; D is uncertain. The CDR3 sequence is 13 residues long. Germline CDR1 LGHDT, CDR2 YNNKEL (reference sequence). V shed 5 bases and J shed 5 bases, with 12 bases lying between them. Here the CDR3 reads CASSTALGYGYTF. DNA of the CDR3: TGTGCCAGCAGCACAGCCCTTGGGTATGGCTACACCTTC.

This clonotype has a count of ten or more. The CDR3, as DNA: TGTGCCAGCAGCGCCGCCGGGACAGAGGGGACCGGGGAGCTGTTTTTT. Residues: CASSAAGTEGTGELFF. This chain joins TRBV9 and TRBJ2-2; 7 bases are shared with TRBD1. CDR1 is SGDLS, CDR2 YYNGEE, per germline. Losses at the gene ends were 3 bases for V and 5 bases for J; bases not matched to a gene: 10. This CDR3 has 16 amino acids.

This clonotype turned up a few times. The genes are TRBV6-1 and TRBJ1-1; D remains ambiguous. The germline V and J ends were trimmed by 5 bases and 0 bases, with 19 bases remaining between them. Looked up from germline, CDR1 is MNHNS and CDR2 is SASEGT. CDR3 length equals 17 residues. CDR3 in DNA: TGTGCCAGCAGTATAGTTCTACCACTAACAGTGAACACTGAAGCTTTCTTT. Translation gives CASSIVLPLTVNTEAFF.

This clonotype was recorded at least ten times. The chain carries TRBV6-1 and TRBJ1-3; D ambiguous. The CDR3 length is 15 residues. V was clipped by 7 bases and J by 2 bases, with 15 bases between them. Germline CDR1 MNHNS, CDR2 SASEGT. CDR3 sequence: CASISSAGPGNTIYF. CDR3 in DNA: TGTGCCAGCATATCATCGGCAGGTCCTGGAAACACCATATATTTT.